Reported below is one T cell receptor (beta chain). The target antigen is unknown. The PCR employed 60 Vbeta primers together with 13 Jbeta primers. TCRdb's table, derived via immunoSEQ multiplex PCR, lists solely in-frame clones and lacks some. The sample lists more than 150,000 clones; 65% to 90% were seen once. This specimen belongs to a study of cytomegalovirus exposure and HLA in healthy donors. Study information: Out of roughly 200 million T cells, an earlier analysis found around 120 million unique TCR beta sequences in total. Findings of the study overall: The authors enumerated under 200 TCR beta chains as linked to cytomegalovirus. Immune exposure data for these donors was limited to CMV serostatus. Analyzed later, most CMV-associated TCR beta chains appeared HLA-restricted.

CDR1 and CDR2 from the germline V gene are MNHEY and SVGAGI. V lost 0 bases and J 7 bases, leaving 11 bases between the germline ends. The CDR3 covers 14 residues. The specimen sequenced was PBMCs. This receptor was taken from a girl aged 2 to 10 in good health and CMV-seropositive. The chain combines TRBV6-5 with TRBJ2-3; D is unclear. The CDR3 reads CASSYSTGAHTQYF. DNA for the CDR3: TGTGCCAGCAGTTACTCGACGGGTGCACATACGCAGTATTTT.